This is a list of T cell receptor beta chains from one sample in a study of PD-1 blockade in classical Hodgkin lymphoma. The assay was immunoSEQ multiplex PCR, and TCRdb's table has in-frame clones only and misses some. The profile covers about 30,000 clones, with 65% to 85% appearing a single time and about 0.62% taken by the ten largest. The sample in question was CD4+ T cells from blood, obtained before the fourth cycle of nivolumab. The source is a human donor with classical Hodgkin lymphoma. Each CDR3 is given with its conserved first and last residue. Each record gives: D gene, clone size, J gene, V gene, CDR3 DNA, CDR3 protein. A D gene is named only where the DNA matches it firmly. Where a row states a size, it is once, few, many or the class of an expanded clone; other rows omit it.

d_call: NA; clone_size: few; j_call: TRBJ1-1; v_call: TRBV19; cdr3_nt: TGTGCCAGTAGTAGGGGGTCAGATCAACGTCCAGCTTTCTTT; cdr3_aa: CASSRGSDQRPAFF
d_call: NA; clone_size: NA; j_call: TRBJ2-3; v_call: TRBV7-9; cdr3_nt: TGTGCCAGCAGCTTATGGTCAGGGCTTCTAGATACGCAGTATTTT; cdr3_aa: CASSLWSGLLDTQYF
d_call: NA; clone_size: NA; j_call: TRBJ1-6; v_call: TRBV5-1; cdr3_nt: TGCGCCAGCAGCCCTTCGCGGGGTGCGGATTCACCCCTCCACTTT; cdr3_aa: CASSPSRGADSPLHF
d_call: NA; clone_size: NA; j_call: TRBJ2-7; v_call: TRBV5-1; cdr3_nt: TGCGCCAGCAGCTTGGGACAGAGCTACGAGCAGTACTTC; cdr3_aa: CASSLGQSYEQYF
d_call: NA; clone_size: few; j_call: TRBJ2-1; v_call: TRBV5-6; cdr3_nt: TGTGCCAGCAGCTTGGCAAATGAGCAGTTCTTC; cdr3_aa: CASSLANEQFF
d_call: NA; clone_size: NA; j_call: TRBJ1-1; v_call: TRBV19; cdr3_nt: TGTGCCAGTAGTACACAGGGTAGGACTGAAGCTTTCTTT; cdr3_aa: CASSTQGRTEAFF
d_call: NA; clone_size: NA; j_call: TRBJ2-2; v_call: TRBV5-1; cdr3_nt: TGCGCCAGCAGCTTGGGTACTAGTTCCGGGGAGCTGTTTTTT; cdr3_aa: CASSLGTSSGELFF
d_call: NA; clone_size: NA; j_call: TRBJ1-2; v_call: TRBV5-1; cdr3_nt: TGCGCCAGCAGCCGCCTGGACGGGAATAACTATGGCTACACCTTC; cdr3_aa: CASSRLDGNNYGYTF
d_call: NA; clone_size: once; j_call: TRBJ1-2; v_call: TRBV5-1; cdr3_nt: TGCGCCAGCAGCTTGGCCGCATCCTGGGGCGACTATGGCTACACCTTC; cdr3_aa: CASSLAASWGDYGYTF
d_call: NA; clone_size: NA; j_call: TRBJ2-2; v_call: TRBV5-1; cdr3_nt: TGCGCCAGCAGCCGTACGGGGAACACCGGGGAGCTGTTTTTT; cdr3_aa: CASSRTGNTGELFF
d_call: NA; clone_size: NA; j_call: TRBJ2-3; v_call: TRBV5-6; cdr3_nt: TGTGCCAGCAGCCATCAAGATACGCAGTATTTT; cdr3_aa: CASSHQDTQYF
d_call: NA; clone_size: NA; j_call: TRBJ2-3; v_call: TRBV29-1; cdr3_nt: TGCAGCGTTGAAGGGGGGCGGCGCACAGATACGCAGTATTTT; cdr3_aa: CSVEGGRRTDTQYF
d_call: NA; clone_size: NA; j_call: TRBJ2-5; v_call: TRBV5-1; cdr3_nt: TGCGCCAGCAGGAGGTACCAAGAGACCCAGTACTTC; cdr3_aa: CASRRYQETQYF
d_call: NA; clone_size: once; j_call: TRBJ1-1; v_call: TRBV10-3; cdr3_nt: TGTGCCATCAGTGGGGGTTCAGGGACCACTGAAGCTTTCTTT; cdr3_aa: CAISGGSGTTEAFF
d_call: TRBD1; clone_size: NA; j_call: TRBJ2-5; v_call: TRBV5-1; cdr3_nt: TGCGCCAGCAGCCTCCGACAGGGGTTGAACCAAGAGACCCAGTACTTC; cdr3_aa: CASSLRQGLNQETQYF
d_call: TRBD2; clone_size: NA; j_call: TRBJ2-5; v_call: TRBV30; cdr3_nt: TGTGCCTGGAGGCCGGGACTAGCGGGGGAACAAGAGACCCAGTACTTC; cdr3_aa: CAWRPGLAGEQETQYF
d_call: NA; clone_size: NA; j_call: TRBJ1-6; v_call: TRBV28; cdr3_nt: TGTGCCAGCAGTCTACCACCTTCACCCCTCCACTTT; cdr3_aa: CASSLPPSPLHF
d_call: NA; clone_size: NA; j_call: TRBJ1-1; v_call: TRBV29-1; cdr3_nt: TGCAGCGTTGATGGGGGGGCAGGAACTGAAGCTTTCTTT; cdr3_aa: CSVDGGAGTEAFF
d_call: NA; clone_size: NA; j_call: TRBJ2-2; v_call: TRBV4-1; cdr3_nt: TGCGCCAGCAGCCAAGAAGTAGGGCTAGCAGTCACCGGGGAGCTGTTTTTT; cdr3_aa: CASSQEVGLAVTGELFF
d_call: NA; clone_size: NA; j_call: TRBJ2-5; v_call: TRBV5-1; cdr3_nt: TGCGCCAGCAGCTTGGTTTACCAAGAGACCCAGTACTTC; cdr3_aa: CASSLVYQETQYF
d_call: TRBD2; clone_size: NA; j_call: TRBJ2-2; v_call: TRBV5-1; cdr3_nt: TGCGCCAGCAGCCGGGCGGGGGCCGGGGAGCTGTTTTTT; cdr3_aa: CASSRAGAGELFF
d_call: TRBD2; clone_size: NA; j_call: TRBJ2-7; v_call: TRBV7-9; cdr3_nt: TGTGCCAGCAGCTTAGTAAGGGGCGGGGGGTCCTACGAGCAGTACTTC; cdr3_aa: CASSLVRGGGSYEQYF
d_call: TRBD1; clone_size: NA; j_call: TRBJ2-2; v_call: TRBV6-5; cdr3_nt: TGTGCCAGCAGTTGGACAGGGGACACCGGGGAGCTGTTTTTT; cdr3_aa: CASSWTGDTGELFF
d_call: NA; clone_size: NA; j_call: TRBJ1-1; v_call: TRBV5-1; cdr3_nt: TGCGCCAGCAGCTTGGGGATTGAAGCTTTCTTT; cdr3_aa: CASSLGIEAFF
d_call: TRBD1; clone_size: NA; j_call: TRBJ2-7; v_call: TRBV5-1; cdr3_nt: TGCGCCAGCAGCTCGACAGGGGTTAGCTACGAGCAGTACTTC; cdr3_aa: CASSSTGVSYEQYF
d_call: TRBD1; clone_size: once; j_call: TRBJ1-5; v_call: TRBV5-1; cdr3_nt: TGCGCCAGCAGCTTGGACAGGGGGAGTCAGCCCCAGCATTTT; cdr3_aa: CASSLDRGSQPQHF
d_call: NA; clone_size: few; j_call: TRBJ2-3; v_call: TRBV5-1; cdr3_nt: TGCGCCAGCTCCAGCACAAGCACAGATACGCAGTATTTT; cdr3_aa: CASSSTSTDTQYF
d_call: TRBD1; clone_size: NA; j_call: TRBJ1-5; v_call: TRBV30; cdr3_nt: TGTGCCTGGAACAACGGACAGGGCGGACATCAGCCCCAGCATTTT; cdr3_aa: CAWNNGQGGHQPQHF
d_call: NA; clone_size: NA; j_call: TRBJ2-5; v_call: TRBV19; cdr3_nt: TGTGCCAGTAGTATAGATCTCGTCCCTCGGGAGACCCAGTACTTC; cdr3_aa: CASSIDLVPRETQYF
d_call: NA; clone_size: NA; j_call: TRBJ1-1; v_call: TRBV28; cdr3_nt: TGTGCCAGCAGGGTTCCTGGCTCGAACACTGAAGCTTTCTTT; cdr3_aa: CASRVPGSNTEAFF
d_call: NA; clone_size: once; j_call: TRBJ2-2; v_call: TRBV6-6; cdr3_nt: TGTGCCAGCAGTTCCCGGGACTTAGGGGGCACCGGGGAGCTGTTTTTT; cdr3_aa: CASSSRDLGGTGELFF
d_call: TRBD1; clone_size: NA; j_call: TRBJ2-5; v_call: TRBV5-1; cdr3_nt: TGCGCCAGCAGCCAGGACAGGGCGGAGACCCAGTACTTC; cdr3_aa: CASSQDRAETQYF
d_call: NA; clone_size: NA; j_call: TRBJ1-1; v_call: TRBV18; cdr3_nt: TGTGCCAGCTCACCACTGGGGGCCATGAACACTGAAGCTTTCTTT; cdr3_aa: CASSPLGAMNTEAFF
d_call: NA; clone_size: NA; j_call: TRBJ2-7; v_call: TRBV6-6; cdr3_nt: TGTGCCAGCAGTTACTCGCGGCAGGGGCCCGTCGAGCAGTACTTC; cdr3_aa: CASSYSRQGPVEQYF
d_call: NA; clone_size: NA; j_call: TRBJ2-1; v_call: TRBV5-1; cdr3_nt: TGCGCCAGCAGCTTGGACTGGAACCCCTACAATGAGCAGTTCTTC; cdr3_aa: CASSLDWNPYNEQFF
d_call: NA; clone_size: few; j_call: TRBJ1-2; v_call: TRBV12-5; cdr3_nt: TGTGCTATTCCCCTGGGAAACACCTTC; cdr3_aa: CAIPLGNTF
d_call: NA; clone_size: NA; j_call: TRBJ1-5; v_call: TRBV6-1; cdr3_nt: TGTGCCAGCAACGCTCTTGATAGCAATCAGCCCCAGCATTTT; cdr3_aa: CASNALDSNQPQHF
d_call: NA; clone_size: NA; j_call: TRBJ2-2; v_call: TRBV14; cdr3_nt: TGTGCCAGCAGCCATCGGTACACCGGGGAGCTGTTTTTT; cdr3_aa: CASSHRYTGELFF
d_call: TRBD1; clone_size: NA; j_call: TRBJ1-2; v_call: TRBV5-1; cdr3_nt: TGCGCCAGCAGCTTCTTCGGGGGACAGGGTGATGGCTACACCTTC; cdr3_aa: CASSFFGGQGDGYTF
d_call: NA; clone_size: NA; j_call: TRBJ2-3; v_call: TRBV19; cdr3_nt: TGTGCCAGTAAAGGGGGGCCAGATACGCAGTATTTT; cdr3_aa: CASKGGPDTQYF
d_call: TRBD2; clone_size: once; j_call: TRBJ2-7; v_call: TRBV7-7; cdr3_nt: TGTGCCAGCAGCTTAGTAGCGGGGGGCAACTACGAGCAGTACTTC; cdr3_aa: CASSLVAGGNYEQYF
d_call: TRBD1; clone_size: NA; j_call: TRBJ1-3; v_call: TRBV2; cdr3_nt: TGTGCCAGCCGTCCGGGACAGGGAAACACCATATATTTT; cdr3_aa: CASRPGQGNTIYF
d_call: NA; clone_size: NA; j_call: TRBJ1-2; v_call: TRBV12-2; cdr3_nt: TGTGCAAGTCGCCCTCCGGATGGGGCGGCAGCTAACTATGGCTACACCTTC; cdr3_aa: CASRPPDGAAANYGYTF
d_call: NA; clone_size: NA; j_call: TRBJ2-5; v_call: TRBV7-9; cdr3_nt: TGTGCCAGCAACAGACCGCTCGAGGAGACCCAGTACTTC; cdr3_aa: CASNRPLEETQYF
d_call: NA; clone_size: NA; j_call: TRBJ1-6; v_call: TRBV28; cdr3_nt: TGTGCCAGCAGGCGGACCGACCCAGGATCACCCCTCCACTTT; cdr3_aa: CASRRTDPGSPLHF